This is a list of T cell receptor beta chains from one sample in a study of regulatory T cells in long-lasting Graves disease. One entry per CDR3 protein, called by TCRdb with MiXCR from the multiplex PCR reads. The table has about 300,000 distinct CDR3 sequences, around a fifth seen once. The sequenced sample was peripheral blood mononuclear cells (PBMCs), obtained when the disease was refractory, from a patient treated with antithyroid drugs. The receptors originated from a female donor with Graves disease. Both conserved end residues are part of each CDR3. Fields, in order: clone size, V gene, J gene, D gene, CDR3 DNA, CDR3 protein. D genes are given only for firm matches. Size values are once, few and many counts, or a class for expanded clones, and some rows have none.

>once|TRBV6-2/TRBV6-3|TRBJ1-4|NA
TGTGCCAGCAGCCCTAATACAGGGACGGGGACTAATGAAAAACTGTTTTTT
CASSPNTGTGTNEKLFF
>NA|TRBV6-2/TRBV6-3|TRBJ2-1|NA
TGTGCCACCATCGGACGACTAGAGCAGTTCTTC
CATIGRLEQFF
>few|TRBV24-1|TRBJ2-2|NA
TGTGCCACCAGTGATTTGTACACCGGGGAGCTGTTTTTT
CATSDLYTGELFF
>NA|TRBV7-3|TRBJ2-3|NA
TGTGCCAGCAGCTCCTCATGGTGGGGTCCCACAGATACGCAGTATTTT
CASSSSWWGPTDTQYF
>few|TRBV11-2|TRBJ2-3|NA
TGTGCCAGCAGCTTACGAGGGGCAGATACGCAGTATTTT
CASSLRGADTQYF
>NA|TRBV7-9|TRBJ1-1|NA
TGTGCCAGCAGCTTCCCCAGTCAAGAAACCTTCGGAAACACTGAAGCTTTCTTT
CASSFPSQETFGNTEAFF
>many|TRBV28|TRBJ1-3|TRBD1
TGTGCCAGCAGTTTACCCGACAGGGCTGGAAACACCATATATTTT
CASSLPDRAGNTIYF
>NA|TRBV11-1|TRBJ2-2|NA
TGTGCCAGCAGCCAGCAGGGTGGGGAGCTGTTTTTT
CASSQQGGELFF
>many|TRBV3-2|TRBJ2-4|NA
TGTGCCAGCAGCCAACGGGGCCGCAAAAACATTCAGTACTTC
CASSQRGRKNIQYF
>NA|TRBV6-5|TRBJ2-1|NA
TGTGCCAGCAGTTACTCTAGGGACTCTACGGCGCATGAGCAGTCCTTC
CASSYSRDSTAHEQSF
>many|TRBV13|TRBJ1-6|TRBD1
TGTGCCAGCAGCTTGGGGACAGGGAGCTCACCCCTCCACTTT
CASSLGTGSSPLHF
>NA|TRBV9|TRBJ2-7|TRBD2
TGTGCCAGCAGCGTAGCCCTAGCGGGAGGGCGCCACGAGCAGTACTTC
CASSVALAGGRHEQYF
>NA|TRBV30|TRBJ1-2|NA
TGTGCCTGGACTGCAGTAGACAGCTACACCTTC
CAWTAVDSYTF
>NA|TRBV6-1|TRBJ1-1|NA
TGTGCCAGCTGTCGGGGCCCGAACACTGAAGCTTTCTTT
CASCRGPNTEAFF
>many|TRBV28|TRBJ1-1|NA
TGTGCCAGCAGTTTAGGCGGACATTACGCTGAAGCTTTCTTT
CASSLGGHYAEAFF
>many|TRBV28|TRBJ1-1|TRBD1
TGTGCCAGCAGTCCCCCGGGACAGGTGAACACTGAAGCTTTCTTT
CASSPPGQVNTEAFF
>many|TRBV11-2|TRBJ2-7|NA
TGTGCCAGCAGCTTGAGGGGGGACAGAGATCCCTACGAGCAGTACTTC
CASSLRGDRDPYEQYF
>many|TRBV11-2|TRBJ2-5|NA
TGTGCCAGCAGCTCACAGGGAAGGTACCAAGAGACCCAGTACTTC
CASSSQGRYQETQYF
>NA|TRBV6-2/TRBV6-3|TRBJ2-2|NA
TGTGCCAGCAGTTTTGGCCCTAGCGAAACCCCTAACACCGGGGAGCTGTTTTTT
CASSFGPSETPNTGELFF
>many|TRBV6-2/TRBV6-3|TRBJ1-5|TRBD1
TGTGCCAGCAGGTCGAGGTCAATCGGGACAGGGTCACAGCCCCAGCATTTT
CASRSRSIGTGSQPQHF
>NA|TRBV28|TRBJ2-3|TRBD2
TGTGCCAGCAGTTCGGGGGGGTTGGAGATGTGGGGAGATACGCAGTATTTT
CASSSGGLEMWGDTQYF
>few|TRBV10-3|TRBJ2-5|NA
TGTGCCATCAGTGAAGGGAAGGGGCTGGGAGAGACCCAGTACTTC
CAISEGKGLGETQYF
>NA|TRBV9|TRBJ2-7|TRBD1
TGTGCCAGCAGCGCTACCGGGACAGGCTCCTACGAGCAGTACTTC
CASSATGTGSYEQYF
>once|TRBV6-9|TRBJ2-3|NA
TGTGCCAGCAGTTATTGGGCCGGCAGCACAGATACGCAGTATTTT
CASSYWAGSTDTQYF
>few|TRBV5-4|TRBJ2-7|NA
TGTGCCAGCAGCTTAGACCGATACACCTACGAGCAGTACTTC
CASSLDRYTYEQYF
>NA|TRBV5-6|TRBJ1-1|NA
TGTGCCAGCAGCTTGTTTGACAGGAGGGGGGCGGAAGCTTTCTTT
CASSLFDRRGAEAFF
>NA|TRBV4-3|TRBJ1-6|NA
TGCGCCAGCAGCTTAGGGGGGGGGCGAAGTAATTCACCCCTCCACTTT
CASSLGGGRSNSPLHF
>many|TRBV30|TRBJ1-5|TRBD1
TGTGCCTGGAGTGTAGGGACAGGTGGGCAGCCCCAGCATTTT
CAWSVGTGGQPQHF
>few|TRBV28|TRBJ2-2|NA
TGTGCCAGCAGTCCCGACTCGCGGGATATGTCGGGGGAGCTGTTTTTT
CASSPDSRDMSGELFF
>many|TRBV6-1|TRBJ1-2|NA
TGTGCCAGCATCCTCCAGGGGATCGGCTATGGCTACACCTTC
CASILQGIGYGYTF
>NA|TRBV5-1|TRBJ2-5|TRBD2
TGCGCCAGCAGCCCCGGACTAGCGGGAGATGAGACCCAGTACTTC
CASSPGLAGDETQYF
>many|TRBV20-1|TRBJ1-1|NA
TGCAGTGCTAGAAGACAGTCGAACACTGAAGCTTTCTTT
CSARRQSNTEAFF
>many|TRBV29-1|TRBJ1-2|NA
TGCAGCGACGGGACTATTAACTATGGCTACACCTTC
CSDGTINYGYTF
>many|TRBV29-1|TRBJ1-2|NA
TGCAGCGTTGTGTCGGTTGCGGCAGGGACAAATGGCTACACCTTC
CSVVSVAAGTNGYTF
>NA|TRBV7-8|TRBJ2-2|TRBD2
TGTGCCAGCAGCTTAGGTCCTAGCGGGAGTAGAGCCGGGGAGCTGTTTTTT
CASSLGPSGSRAGELFF
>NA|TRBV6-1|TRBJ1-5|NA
TGTGCCAGCAGTGAAATCAGTTCCCGCCAGCCCCAGCATTTT
CASSEISSRQPQHF
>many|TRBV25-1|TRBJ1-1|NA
TGTGCCAGCAGTGAACGGCAGGCGAACACTGAAGCTTTCTTT
CASSERQANTEAFF
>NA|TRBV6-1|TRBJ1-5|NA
TGTGCCAGCACCGACGGCAGTGTCCCCCCCCAGCATTTT
CASTDGSVPPQHF
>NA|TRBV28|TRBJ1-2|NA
TGTGCCAGCAGTCCACCGGGCTCTAACTATGGCTACACCTTC
CASSPPGSNYGYTF
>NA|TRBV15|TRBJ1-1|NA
TGTGCCACCAGCAGGGGAAGGACGCGCATGAACACTGAAGCTTTCTTT
CATSRGRTRMNTEAFF
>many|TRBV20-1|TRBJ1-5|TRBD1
TGCAGTGCTAGGAGACAGGGGGCAGTGTCAGGTCAGCCCCAGCATTTT
CSARRQGAVSGQPQHF
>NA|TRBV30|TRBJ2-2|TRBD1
TGTGCCTGGCTGGGGGACAGCTTCACCGGGGAGCTGTTTTTT
CAWLGDSFTGELFF
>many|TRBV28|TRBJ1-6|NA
TGTGCCAGCAGTTTAAGCTCCAGCTCCTATAATTCACCCCTCCACTTT
CASSLSSSSYNSPLHF
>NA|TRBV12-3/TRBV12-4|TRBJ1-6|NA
TGTGCCAGCAGTCCGAATCCTCAGGGGAAAAATTCACCCCTCCACTTT
CASSPNPQGKNSPLHF
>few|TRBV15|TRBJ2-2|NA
TGTGCCACCAGCAGAGATCTGGGTGTGAGGGAGCTGTTTTTT
CATSRDLGVRELFF
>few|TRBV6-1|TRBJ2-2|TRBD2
TGTGCCAGCAGGCGGGAGCCCCCGAACACCGGGGAGCTGTTTTTT
CASRREPPNTGELFF
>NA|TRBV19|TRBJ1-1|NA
TGTGCCAGTACCGCGGAGGCTATGAACACTGAAGCTTTCTTT
CASTAEAMNTEAFF
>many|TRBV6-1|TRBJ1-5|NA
TGTGCCAGCAGTCTCCAGGGCAGGCCCCAGCATTTT
CASSLQGRPQHF
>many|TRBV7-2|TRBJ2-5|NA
TGTGCCAGCAGCTTTGGTGACCAAGAGACCCAGTACTTC
CASSFGDQETQYF
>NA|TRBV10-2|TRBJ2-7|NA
TGCGCCAGCAGCCCAACTTTACTCTCCTACGAGCAGTACTTC
CASSPTLLSYEQYF
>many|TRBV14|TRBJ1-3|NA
TGTGCCAGCAGCCCCCGCGACAGGCTAGACGGAAACACCATATATTTT
CASSPRDRLDGNTIYF
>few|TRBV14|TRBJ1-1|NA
TGTGCCAGCAGCCAAGGGGTGGGGCTGCCCTTGGACACTGAAGCTTTCTTT
CASSQGVGLPLDTEAFF
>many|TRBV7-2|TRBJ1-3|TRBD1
TGTGCCAGCAGCTTAGCGCACAGGGGAGCGGGAAACACCATATATTTT
CASSLAHRGAGNTIYF
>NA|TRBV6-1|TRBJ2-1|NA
TGTGCCAGCAGTGAATCGGACTACGGGAATGAGCAGTTCTTC
CASSESDYGNEQFF
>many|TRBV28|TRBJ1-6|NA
TGTGCCAGCAGTTTAGACCCGGGAACTGATTCACCCCTCCACTTT
CASSLDPGTDSPLHF
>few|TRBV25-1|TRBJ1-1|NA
TGTGCCAGCAGTGAAATGGGGAGGGGTGAAGCTTTCTTT
CASSEMGRGEAFF
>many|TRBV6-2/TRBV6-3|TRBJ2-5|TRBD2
TGTGCCTCTGGGGGAGGCGGGGCGGGAGAAGAGACCCAGTACTTC
CASGGGGAGEETQYF
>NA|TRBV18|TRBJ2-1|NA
TGTGCCAGCTCACGTGGTCCGGAGTTCTACAATGAGCAGTTCTTC
CASSRGPEFYNEQFF
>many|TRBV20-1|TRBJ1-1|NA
TGCAGTGCTAGGCACGGGGCCAGCACTGAAGCTTTCTTT
CSARHGASTEAFF
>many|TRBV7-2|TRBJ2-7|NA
TGTGCCAGCAGCTTAGGCAGGGAGAACGAGCAGTACTTC
CASSLGRENEQYF